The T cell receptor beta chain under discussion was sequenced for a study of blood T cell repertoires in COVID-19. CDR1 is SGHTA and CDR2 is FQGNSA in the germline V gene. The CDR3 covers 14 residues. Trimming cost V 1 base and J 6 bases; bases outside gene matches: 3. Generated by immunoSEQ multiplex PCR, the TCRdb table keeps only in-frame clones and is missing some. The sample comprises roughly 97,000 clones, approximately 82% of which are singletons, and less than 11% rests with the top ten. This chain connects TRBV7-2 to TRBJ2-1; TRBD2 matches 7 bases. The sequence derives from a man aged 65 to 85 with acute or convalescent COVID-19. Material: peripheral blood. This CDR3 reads CASSLGWGGNEQFF. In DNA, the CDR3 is TGTGCCAGCAGCTTAGGGTGGGGGGGCAATGAGCAGTTCTTC. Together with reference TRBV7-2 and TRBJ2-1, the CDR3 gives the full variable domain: GAGVSQSPSNKVTEKGKDVELRCDPISGHTALYWYRQSLGQGLEFLIYFQGNSAPDKSGLPSDRFSAERTGGSVSTLTIQRTQQEDSAVYLCASSLGWGGNEQFFGPGTRLTVL.